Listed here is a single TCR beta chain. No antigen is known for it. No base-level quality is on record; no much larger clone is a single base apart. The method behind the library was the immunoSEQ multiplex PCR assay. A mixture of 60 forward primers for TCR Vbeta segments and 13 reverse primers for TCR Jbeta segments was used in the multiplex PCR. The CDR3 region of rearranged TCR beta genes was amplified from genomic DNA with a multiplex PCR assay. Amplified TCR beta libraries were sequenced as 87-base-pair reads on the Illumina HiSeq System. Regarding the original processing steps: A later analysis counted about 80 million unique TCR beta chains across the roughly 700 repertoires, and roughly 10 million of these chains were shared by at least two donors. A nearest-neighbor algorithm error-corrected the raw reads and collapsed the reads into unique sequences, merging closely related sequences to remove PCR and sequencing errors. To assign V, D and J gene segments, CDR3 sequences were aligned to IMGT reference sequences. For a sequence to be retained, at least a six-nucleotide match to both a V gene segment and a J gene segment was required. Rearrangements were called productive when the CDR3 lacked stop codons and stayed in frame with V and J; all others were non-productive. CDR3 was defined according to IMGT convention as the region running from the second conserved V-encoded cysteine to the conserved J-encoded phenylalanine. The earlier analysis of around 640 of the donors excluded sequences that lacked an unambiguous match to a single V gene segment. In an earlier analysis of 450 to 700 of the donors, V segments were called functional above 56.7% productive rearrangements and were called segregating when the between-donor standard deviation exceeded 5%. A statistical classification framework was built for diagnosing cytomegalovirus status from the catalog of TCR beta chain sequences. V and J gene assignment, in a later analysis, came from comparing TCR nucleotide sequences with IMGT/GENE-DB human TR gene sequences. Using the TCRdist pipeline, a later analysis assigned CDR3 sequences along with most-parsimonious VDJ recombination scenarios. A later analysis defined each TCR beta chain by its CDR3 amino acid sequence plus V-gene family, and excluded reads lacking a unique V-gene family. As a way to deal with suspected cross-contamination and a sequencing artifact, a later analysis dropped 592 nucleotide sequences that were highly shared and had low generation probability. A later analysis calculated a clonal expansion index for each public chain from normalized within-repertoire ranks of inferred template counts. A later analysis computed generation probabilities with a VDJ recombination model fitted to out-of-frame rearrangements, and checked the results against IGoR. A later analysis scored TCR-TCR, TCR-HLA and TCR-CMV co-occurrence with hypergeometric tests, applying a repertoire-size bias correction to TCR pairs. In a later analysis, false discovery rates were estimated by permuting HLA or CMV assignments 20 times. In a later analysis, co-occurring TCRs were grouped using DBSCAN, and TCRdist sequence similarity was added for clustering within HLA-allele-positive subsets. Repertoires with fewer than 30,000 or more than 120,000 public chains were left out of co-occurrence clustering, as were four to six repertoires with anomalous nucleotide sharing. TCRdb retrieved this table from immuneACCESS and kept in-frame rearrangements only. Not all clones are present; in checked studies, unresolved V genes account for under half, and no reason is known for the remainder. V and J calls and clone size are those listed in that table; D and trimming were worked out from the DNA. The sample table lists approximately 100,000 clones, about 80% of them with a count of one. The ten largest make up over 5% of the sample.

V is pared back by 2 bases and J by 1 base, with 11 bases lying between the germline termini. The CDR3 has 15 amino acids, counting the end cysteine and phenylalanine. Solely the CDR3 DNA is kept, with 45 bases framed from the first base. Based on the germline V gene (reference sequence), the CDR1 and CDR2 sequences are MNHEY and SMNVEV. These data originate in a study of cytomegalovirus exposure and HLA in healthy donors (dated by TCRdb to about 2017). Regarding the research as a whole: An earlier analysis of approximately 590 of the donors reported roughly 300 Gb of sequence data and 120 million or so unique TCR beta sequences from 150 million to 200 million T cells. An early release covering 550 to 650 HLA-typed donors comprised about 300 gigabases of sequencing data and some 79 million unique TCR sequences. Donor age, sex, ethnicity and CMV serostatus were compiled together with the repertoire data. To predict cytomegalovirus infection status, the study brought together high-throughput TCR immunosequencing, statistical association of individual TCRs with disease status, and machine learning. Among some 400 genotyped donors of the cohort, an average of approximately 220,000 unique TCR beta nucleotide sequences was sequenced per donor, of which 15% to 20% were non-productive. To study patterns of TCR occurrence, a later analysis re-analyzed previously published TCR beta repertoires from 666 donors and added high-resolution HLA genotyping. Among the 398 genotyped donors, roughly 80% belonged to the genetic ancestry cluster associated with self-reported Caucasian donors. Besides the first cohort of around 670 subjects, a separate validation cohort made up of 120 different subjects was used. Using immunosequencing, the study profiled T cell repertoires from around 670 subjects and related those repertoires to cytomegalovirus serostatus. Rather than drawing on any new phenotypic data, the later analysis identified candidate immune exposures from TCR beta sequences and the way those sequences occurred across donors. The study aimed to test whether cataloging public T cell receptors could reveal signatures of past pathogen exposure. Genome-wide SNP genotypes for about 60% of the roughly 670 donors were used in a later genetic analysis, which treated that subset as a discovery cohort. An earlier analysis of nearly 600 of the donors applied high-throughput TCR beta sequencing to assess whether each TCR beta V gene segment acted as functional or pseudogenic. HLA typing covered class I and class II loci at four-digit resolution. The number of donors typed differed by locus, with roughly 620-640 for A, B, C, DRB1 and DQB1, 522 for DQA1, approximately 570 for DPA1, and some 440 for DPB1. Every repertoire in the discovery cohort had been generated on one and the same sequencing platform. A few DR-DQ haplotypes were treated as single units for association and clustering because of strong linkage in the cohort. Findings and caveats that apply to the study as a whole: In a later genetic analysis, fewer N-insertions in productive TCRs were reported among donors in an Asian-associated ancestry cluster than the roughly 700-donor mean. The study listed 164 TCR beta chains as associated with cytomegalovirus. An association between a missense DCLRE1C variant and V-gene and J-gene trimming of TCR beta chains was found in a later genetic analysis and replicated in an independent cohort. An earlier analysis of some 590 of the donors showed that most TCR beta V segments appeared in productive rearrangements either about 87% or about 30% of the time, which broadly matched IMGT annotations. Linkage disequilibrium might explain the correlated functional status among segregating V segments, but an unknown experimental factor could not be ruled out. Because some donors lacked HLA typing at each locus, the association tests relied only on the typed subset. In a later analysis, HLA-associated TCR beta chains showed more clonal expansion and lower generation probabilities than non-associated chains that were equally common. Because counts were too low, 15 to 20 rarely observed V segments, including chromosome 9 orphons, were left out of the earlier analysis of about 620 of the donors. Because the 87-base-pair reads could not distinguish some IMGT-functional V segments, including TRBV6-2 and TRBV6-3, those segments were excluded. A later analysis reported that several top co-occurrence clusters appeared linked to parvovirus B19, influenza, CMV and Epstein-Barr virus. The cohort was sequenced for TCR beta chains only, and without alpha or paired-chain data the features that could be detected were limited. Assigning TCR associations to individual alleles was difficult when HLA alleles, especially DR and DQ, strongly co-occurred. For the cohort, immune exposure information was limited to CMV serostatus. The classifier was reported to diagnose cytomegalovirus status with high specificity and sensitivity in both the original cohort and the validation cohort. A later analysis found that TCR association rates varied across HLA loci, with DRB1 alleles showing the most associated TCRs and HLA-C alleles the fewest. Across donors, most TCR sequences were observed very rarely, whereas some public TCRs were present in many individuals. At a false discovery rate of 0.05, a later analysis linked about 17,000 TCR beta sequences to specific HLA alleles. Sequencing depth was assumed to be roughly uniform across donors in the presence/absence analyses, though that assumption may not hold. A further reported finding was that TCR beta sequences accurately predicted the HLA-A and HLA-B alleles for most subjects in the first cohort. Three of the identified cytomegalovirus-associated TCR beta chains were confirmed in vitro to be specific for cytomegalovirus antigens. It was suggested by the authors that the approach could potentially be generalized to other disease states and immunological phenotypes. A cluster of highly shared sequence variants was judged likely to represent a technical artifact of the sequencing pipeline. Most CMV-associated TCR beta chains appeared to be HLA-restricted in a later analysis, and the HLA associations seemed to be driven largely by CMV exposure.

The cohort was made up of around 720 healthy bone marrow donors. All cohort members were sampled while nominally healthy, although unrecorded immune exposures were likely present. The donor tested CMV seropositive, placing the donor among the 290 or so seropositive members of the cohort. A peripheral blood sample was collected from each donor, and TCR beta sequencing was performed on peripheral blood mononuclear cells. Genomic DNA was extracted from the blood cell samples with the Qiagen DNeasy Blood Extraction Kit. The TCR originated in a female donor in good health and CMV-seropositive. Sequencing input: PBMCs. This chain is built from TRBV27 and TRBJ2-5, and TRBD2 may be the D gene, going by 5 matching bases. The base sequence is TGTGCCAGCAGTTTAAGGTACGGGATCCAAGAGACCCAGTACTTC. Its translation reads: CASSLRYGIQETQYF.